The 14 T cell receptor beta chains in this list originate from one sample, sequenced in a study. Tregs were sorted as CD4+CD25+CD127-/low cells. A single record per CDR3 protein comes from TCRdb applying MiXCR to the 5' RACE reads. In the table there are about 10,000 distinct CDR3 sequences, under 50% of which are singletons. The sample taken for sequencing was Tregs sorted from a lymph node. These receptor sequences come from a female donor with breast cancer.

This clonotype was detected only once. The chain couples TRBV12-3 or TRBV12-4 to TRBJ2-3, with D unresolved. V lost 3 bases and J lost 0, with 13 bases in between. The CDR3 has 16 amino acids. In DNA, the CDR3 is TGTGCCAGCAGTTTTATAGGTGGCGCGAGCACAGATACGCAGTATTTT. Its protein is CASSFIGGASTDTQYF.

CDR3 amino acids: CASSVGETLPWSEQFF. CDR3 in DNA: TGTGCCAGCAGCGTAGGAGAGACACTGCCGTGGAGTGAGCAGTTCTTC. The chain links TRBV9 to TRBJ2-1; D is unclear. The CDR3 consists of 16 residues. Per germline, CDR1 SGDLS and CDR2 YYNGEE. Trimming pared 0 bases from V and 9 bases from J, leaving 19 bases between.

This sequence joins TRBV7-9 and TRBJ2-1, with 11 positions matching TRBD2. There are 18 residues in the CDR3. Per the germline V gene, CDR1 is SEHNR and CDR2 is FQNEAQ (reference sequence). Germline trimming cut 0 bases from V and 0 bases from J; bases unmatched to any gene: 4. Here the CDR3 DNA reads TGTGCCAGCAGCTTAGCTAGCGGGAGGGCCATCTCCTACAATGAGCAGTTCTTC. Its translation: CASSLASGRAISYNEQFF.

The rearrangement joins TRBV9 to TRBJ2-7, with 10 bases identical to TRBD1. V was pared by 5 bases and J by 7 bases, with 12 bases of the junction left unmatched. Looked up from germline, CDR1 is SGDLS and CDR2 is YYNGEE. CDR3 size: 15 residues. This CDR3 reads CASSDLGTGAGEQYF. In DNA, the CDR3 is TGTGCCAGCAGTGACCTGGGGACAGGGGCCGGTGAGCAGTACTTC.

The rearrangement joins TRBV9 to TRBJ2-1; D may match TRBD1 or TRBD2 (6 bases each). The CDR3 has 15 amino acids. CDR1 is SGDLS and CDR2 is YYNGEE in the germline V gene. With 0 bases removed from V and 2 bases from J, the gap between germline ends came to 9 bases. The CDR3 loop is CASSVEGEAYNEQFF. In nucleotides, the CDR3 is TGTGCCAGCAGCGTAGAGGGGGAGGCCTACAATGAGCAGTTCTTC.

This rearrangement joins TRBV5-1 to TRBJ2-2, with 12 nucleotides matching TRBD2. This CDR3 comprises 22 residues. Unmatched junction bases numbered 25, after V lost 6 bases and J lost 4 bases. The germline V gene has CDR1 SGHRS and CDR2 YFSETQ. This CDR3 is CASILPLGTTSGGPVGTGELFF. CDR3 in DNA: TGCGCCAGCATCCTCCCCCTTGGTACGACTAGCGGGGGACCCGTGGGCACCGGGGAGCTGTTTTTT.

This clonotype showed up just a few times. The chain uses TRBV4-1 and TRBJ2-2; TRBD1 is a possible D gene (6 bases). The CDR3 loop spans 11 amino acids. CDR1 MGHRA and CDR2 YSYEKL come from the germline V gene. The CDR3 region is CAGGNTGELFF. The CDR3 DNA reads as TGCGCAGGGGGAAACACCGGGGAGCTGTTTTTT.

The gene calls are TRBV4-1 and TRBJ2-2; 8 nucleotides match TRBD1. This CDR3 comprises 16 residues. V dropped 2 bases and J dropped 7; count of bases not matched to a gene: 9. CDR1 and CDR2 from the germline V gene are MGHRA and YSYEKL. For the CDR3, the DNA is TGCGCCAGCAGCCAAATTGGGACAGGTAGAGGCGGGGAGCTGTTTTTT. It encodes CASSQIGTGRGGELFF.

The chain couples TRBV5-1 to TRBJ2-2, with D uncertain. Trimming left V 4 bases short and J 5 bases short, with 6 bases between. This CDR3 spans 12 amino acids. Germline loops: CDR1 SGHRS, CDR2 YFSETQ. CDR3 region: CASSLITGELFF. CDR3 DNA: TGCGCCAGCAGCCTTATAACCGGGGAGCTGTTTTTT.

The rearrangement uses TRBV7-2 and TRBJ2-3; D is unclear. V lost 1 base and J lost 5, with 4 bases in between. The germline gives CDR1 SGHTA, CDR2 FQGNSA. The CDR3 extends over 12 amino acids. The CDR3 nucleotides are TGTGCCAGCAGCTTAGTTAGAGATACGCAGTATTTT. Its translation is CASSLVRDTQYF.

The V call is TRBV3-1, the J call TRBJ2-7, with D perhaps matching TRBD1 (5 bases). This CDR3 comprises 15 residues. Looked up from germline, CDR1 is LGHDT and CDR2 is YNNKEL (reference sequence). The V end was cut by 0 bases, the J end by 0 bases, with 9 bases between. This chain's CDR3 is CASSQDGAISYEQYF. DNA for the CDR3: TGTGCCAGCAGCCAAGATGGGGCGATCTCCTACGAGCAGTACTTC.

The chain recombines TRBV3-1 with TRBJ2-7, with a weak D call TRBD1 (6 bases). The CDR3 has 14 amino acids. The germline V gene encodes CDR1 LGHDT and CDR2 YNNKEL (reference sequence). V lost 4 bases to trimming and J lost 6 bases, with 16 bases between them. The CDR3 sequence: CASSPTGLTSEQYF. In DNA, the CDR3 is TGTGCCAGCAGCCCGACAGGCCTGACGAGCGAGCAGTACTTC.

This clonotype was recorded a few times. V and J are TRBV7-8 and TRBJ2-1; D is uncertain. V lost 2 bases to trimming and J lost 6 bases, with 11 bases between them. The CDR3 runs to 14 residues. Germline CDR1 reads SGHVS; CDR2 reads FQNEAQ. This CDR3 is CASSLSRYSNEQFF. The CDR3 bases are TGTGCCAGCAGCTTATCGAGGTATTCCAATGAGCAGTTCTTC.

This chain uses TRBV7-2 with TRBJ2-2; the D gene is possibly TRBD2 (5 bases). Per germline, CDR1 SGHTA and CDR2 FQGNSA. The CDR3 spans 14 residues. The ends were cut back, 2 bases at V and 7 bases at J, with 11 bases in the middle. In DNA form, the CDR3 reads TGTGCCAGCAGCTTAAGCCCACGGGGCGGGGAGCTGTTTTTT. Translation: CASSLSPRGGELFF.